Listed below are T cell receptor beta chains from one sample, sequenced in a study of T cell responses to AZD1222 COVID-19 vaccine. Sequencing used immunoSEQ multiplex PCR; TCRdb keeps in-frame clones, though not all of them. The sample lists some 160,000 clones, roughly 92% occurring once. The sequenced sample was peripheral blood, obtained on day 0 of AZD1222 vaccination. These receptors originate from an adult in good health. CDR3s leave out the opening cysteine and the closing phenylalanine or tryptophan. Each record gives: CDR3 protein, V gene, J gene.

ASSLGQTNTGELF	TRBV5-1	TRBJ2-2
ASSSYRGSNSPLH	TRBV7-9	TRBJ1-6
AISEGQGAETQY	TRBV10-3	TRBJ2-5
ASSLDRVESPLH	TRBV18	TRBJ1-6
ASSPDRLYGYT	TRBV6-5	TRBJ1-2
ASSIRWASNQPQH	TRBV19	TRBJ1-5
ASLDYLYNEQF	TRBV19	TRBJ2-1
ASSIERISGQPQH	TRBV19	TRBJ1-5
SVGEAYQPQH	TRBV29-1	TRBJ1-5
ASSQDGSGGADTQY	TRBV4-1	TRBJ2-3
ASSLYTGTRNQETQY	TRBV18	TRBJ2-5
SALSVYGYT	TRBV20-1	TRBJ1-2
ASSVGTPFQY	TRBV2	TRBJ2-7
ASSDRGTEQY	TRBV5-1	TRBJ2-7
ASRKGTGAPYEQY	TRBV6-5	TRBJ2-7
ASSYSGGGRADTQY	TRBV6-5	TRBJ2-3
ASSYGEGANYGYT	TRBV6-5	TRBJ1-2
ASSDWTGSGTEAF	TRBV25-1	TRBJ1-1
ASTPQGLGRYT	TRBV19	TRBJ1-2
TSSQDRPGLGPVRLQF	TRBV1	TRBJ2-1
ASSLTGALEAF	TRBV12-3/TRBV12-4	TRBJ1-1
ASSLYGGSSYNEQF	TRBV5-6	TRBJ2-1
ASSTGTSGPEQF	TRBV27	TRBJ2-1
ASASGKTQY	TRBV7-7	TRBJ2-5
ASRGTGPGANEKLF	TRBV19	TRBJ1-4
ASRPGTVNTEAF	TRBV6-6	TRBJ1-1
AISESGGRQETQY	TRBV10-3	TRBJ2-5
ASSSSRSNTGELF	TRBV11-1	TRBJ2-2